What follows is one TCR beta chain and its context. Its antigen is still unknown. The assay was immunoSEQ multiplex PCR, and TCRdb's table has in-frame clones only and misses some. The sample records about 110,000 clones, about 92% being singletons. These data belong to a study of T cell responses to AZD1222 COVID-19 vaccine. Whole-study results and caveats: Donors were mostly white British, more females; clonal diversity possibly underestimated. The span of vaccine-associated CD4 TCRs extended across spike, with dominance at 160-218 and 743-854.

The CDR3 totals 14 residues. V was clipped by 4 bases and J by 7 bases, with 13 bases between them. In germline, CDR1 is SGHTA, CDR2 FQGNSA. The sequence came from an adult in good health. This specimen consisted of peripheral blood, obtained on day 0 of MenACWY control vaccination. The rearrangement links TRBV7-2 to TRBJ2-2; D is uncertain. Written as DNA, the CDR3 is TGTGCCAGCAGCTCTCTCTCCCGATTCGGGGAGCTGTTTTTT. It translates to CASSSLSRFGELFF.